This T cell receptor beta chain was sequenced during a study of circulating and synovial CD4+ cells in juvenile arthritis (dated by TCRdb to the mid-2010s). Regarding the research as a whole: Within each patient, the TCRbeta CDR3 repertoires of synovial CD4 T cells, bulk blood CD4 T cells and circulating HLA-DR+ CD4 T cells were compared. The goal of the repertoire sequencing was to confirm that synovial clonotypes were enriched in a circulating synovial-like CD4 T cell subset.

The library was prepared using the immunoSEQ multiplex PCR assay. An external provider performed TCRbeta CDR3 sequencing as a commercial service. As for the original processing: Productive nucleotide sequences and amino acid sequences obtained through in silico translation were used in the analyses. Diversity was quantified by Renyi entropy over a range of alpha values, with sample size equalised by taking the median of 200 repeated subsamples. Pairwise repertoire distance was calculated as one minus the Chao-modified Jaccard index to correct for under-sampling and was used for clustering. Frequency-weighted overlap with synovial clonotypes was computed over 200 sample sizes, 200 draws without replacement each, and reported at the smaller sample's size. TCRdb carries this immuneACCESS record with in-frame sequences only. Its versions omit some clonotypes, under half of them owing to an unresolved V gene in the studies checked, with the rest unexplained. The V and J calls and clone size were taken over from that table, and D and trimming were inferred from the DNA. A total of 15,000 or so clones appear in this sample, about 90% of them only once. In total, the top ten clones hold around 0.78% of the sample.

Donors of the sequenced samples were patients with active juvenile idiopathic arthritis. Cells were sorted immediately after thawing, with dead cells excluded using Live/Dead Fixable Near-IR Stain. Trimmed from V: 5 bases; trimmed from J: 1 base; junction bases lacking a gene match: 5. The germline V gene (reference sequence) gives CDR1 as MNHEY and CDR2 as SMNVEV. The CDR3 goes from the cysteine to the phenylalanine over 15 residues. Here the CDR3 DNA is all that survives: 45 bases in frame from base 1. The research as a whole found: CPL and bulk blood CD4 samples differed in T cell genome counts by at least an order of magnitude, so sample-size effects were addressed. Synovial and circulating pathogenic-like lymphocyte repertoires were less diverse than bulk blood CD4 repertoires, with some CPL samples as oligoclonal as synovium. Overlap with synovium increased with sequencing depth, so measured shared-clonotype fractions likely underestimated the full repertoire overlap. The difference between circulating pathogenic-like lymphocytes and bulk blood T cells was not detected by traditional Vbeta family usage analysis. Circulating pathogenic-like lymphocytes clustered together with synovial T cells and shared a substantially larger fraction of CDR3 sequences with synovium than bulk blood did.

On this clone itself: Its target antigen remains unknown. No quality values exist for individual bases; no much larger clone is one base distant.

The receptor was isolated from a human donor with juvenile idiopathic arthritis. This chain joins TRBV27 to TRBJ1-1, with 9 junctional bases fitting TRBD1. Sequenced sample: CD4+ T cells from blood. For the CDR3, the sequence is CASSPGQGWNTEAFF. The DNA sequence reads TGTGCCAGCAGTCCGGGACAGGGTTGGAACACTGAAGCTTTCTTT.